The text below deals with one TCR beta chain. The V gene's germline CDR1 is SGHTA and CDR2 FQGNSA. The V gene lost 2 bases and the J gene lost 0 bases, with 8 bases spanning the gap. The CDR3 has 15 residues. Patients from Seattle were sampled longitudinally, starting during active infection. The data were produced by immunoSEQ multiplex PCR, yet TCRdb's version contains in-frame clones alone and is incomplete. The sample has about 170,000 clones, roughly 91% seen once. These data come from a study of blood T cell repertoires in COVID-19. At the level of the study: Both acute and convalescent COVID-19 samples were obtained from the United States, Italy and Spain.

This clonotype was sampled from a man between 18 and 35 years old with COVID-19, enrolled during active disease. Sequencing used peripheral blood. V usage is TRBV7-2 and J usage is TRBJ2-1; D is unclear. The chain's CDR3 is CASSLRGSSYNEQFF. For the CDR3, the DNA is TGTGCCAGCAGCTTACGCGGTAGCTCCTACAATGAGCAGTTCTTC. Together with reference TRBV7-2 and TRBJ2-1, the CDR3 gives the full variable domain: GAGVSQSPSNKVTEKGKDVELRCDPISGHTALYWYRQSLGQGLEFLIYFQGNSAPDKSGLPSDRFSAERTGGSVSTLTIQRTQQEDSAVYLCASSLRGSSYNEQFFGPGTRLTVL.